The 24 T cell receptor beta chains listed next were all sequenced from one sample in a study of T cells in Graves' hyperthyroidism and ophthalmopathy. Researchers took RNA transcripts and amplified the TCR beta CDR3 regions from them. Primed by the HTBI set, a first-round RT-PCR was run on the TCR CDR3. Each CDR3 protein is one row after TCRdb ran MiXCR on the multiplex PCR reads. This sample has approximately 400,000 distinct CDR3 sequences, with roughly 14% found just once. The sample comprised blood. These receptors all stem from a woman in her twenties or thirties with Graves' ophthalmopathy.

In its sample, this clonotype was seen many times. The genes are TRBV12-3 or TRBV12-4 and TRBJ2-3; D gene unclear. The CDR3 contains 13 residues. Trimming removed 5 bases at V and 0 bases at J, with 6 bases between. CDR3 sequence (DNA): TGTGCCAGCAGTCGGATGAGCACAGATACGCAGTATTTT. This translates into CASSRMSTDTQYF.

This clonotype was observed a handful of times. V and J are TRBV10-1 and TRBJ2-5, with D perhaps TRBD2 (6 bases). Per the germline V gene, CDR1 is WNHNN and CDR2 is SYGVQD (reference sequence). V lost 3 bases and J lost 0, with 8 bases in between. The CDR3 extends over 14 amino acids. As DNA, the CDR3 is TGCGCCAGCAGTGAAGGGAGGAACCAAGAGACCCAGTACTTC. Translating it yields CASSEGRNQETQYF.

This clonotype was observed a few times. This may come from a read error, since a much larger clone is one base off. This sequence joins TRBV27 and TRBJ1-6; D unresolved. The CDR3 spans 14 residues. The germline gives CDR1 MNHEY, CDR2 SMNVEV (reference sequence). The CDR3 loop reads CASILNGAGSPLHF. The DNA for the CDR3 is TGTGCCAGCATTTTAAACGGAGCGGGCTCACCCCTCCACTTT.

This clonotype was seen repeatedly, ten times or more. The chain uses TRBV20-1 and TRBJ2-5, with TRBD1 identical over 9 bases. CDR1 is DFQATT and CDR2 is SNEGSKA in the germline V gene (reference sequence). The CDR3 is 15 residues long. Trimming cost V 0 bases and J 5 bases; bases outside gene matches: 7. CDR3 sequence reads: CSARDGTGLTETQYF. In DNA, the CDR3 is TGCAGTGCTAGAGACGGGACAGGGTTGACGGAGACCCAGTACTTC.

The chain combines TRBV27 with TRBJ1-5, with D possibly TRBD1 on 6 matching bases. Per the germline V gene, CDR1 is MNHEY and CDR2 is SMNVEV (reference sequence). V lost 1 base to trimming and J lost 1 base, with 11 bases between them. This CDR3 contains 16 residues. CDR3 sequence (DNA): TGTGCCAGCAGTTTATGGGGGCGCTTAAGCAATCAGCCCCAGCATTTT. Translated: CASSLWGRLSNQPQHF.

This clonotype was recorded at least ten times. The chain recombines TRBV12-3 or TRBV12-4 with TRBJ1-1; D is possibly TRBD1 (5 bases). V lost 0 bases to trimming and J lost 3 bases, with 8 bases between them. The CDR3 sequence is 14 residues long. CDR3 sequence: CASSLAGGDTEAFF. In DNA, the CDR3 is TGTGCCAGCAGTTTAGCGGGGGGGGACACTGAAGCTTTCTTT.

This rearrangement joins TRBV7-9 to TRBJ2-1; 8 positions match TRBD2. Germline V gives CDR1 SEHNR, CDR2 FQNEAQ (reference sequence). V lost 5 bases, J lost 8 bases, and 2 bases stayed unmatched. This CDR3 spans 12 amino acids. The CDR3 is CASSVTSDEQFF. CDR3 nucleotides: TGTGCCAGCAGCGTGACTAGCGATGAGCAGTTCTTC.

Many counts were recorded for this clonotype. J is TRBJ2-6 and V is TRBV6-1; no clear D. CDR3 length: 16 residues. The germline V and J ends were trimmed by 0 bases and 0 bases, with 6 bases remaining between them. Germline V gene lookup returns CDR1 MNHNS and CDR2 SASEGT. The CDR3: CASSEASGSGANVLTF. The CDR3 nucleotides are TGTGCCAGCAGTGAAGCTTCAGGCTCTGGGGCCAACGTCCTGACTTTC.

This clonotype has a count of ten or more. The chain carries TRBV9 and TRBJ2-1; TRBD2 agrees at 12 bases. Germline lookup yields CDR1 SGDLS and CDR2 YYNGEE. V lost 3 bases, J lost 4 bases, and 8 bases stayed unmatched. The CDR3 spans 17 residues. In DNA, the CDR3 is TGTGCCAGCAGCGCTTCTAGCGGGGGGGGGCTATACAATGAGCAGTTCTTC. Its translation is CASSASSGGGLYNEQFF.

This clonotype has a count of ten or more. The CDR3, as DNA: TGTGCCAGCAGTTCAAACAGCGACAGTTACCAAGAGACCCAGTACTTC. It codes for CASSSNSDSYQETQYF. The chain joins TRBV12-3 or TRBV12-4 to TRBJ2-5, with D perhaps TRBD1 (5 bases). V lost 4 bases and J lost 0, with 15 bases in between. There are 16 residues in the CDR3.

In its sample, this clonotype was seen many times. The V call is TRBV5-1, the J call TRBJ2-4, with D possibly being TRBD1 (6 bases). This CDR3 spans 16 amino acids. Trimming left V 3 bases short and J 3 bases short, with 16 bases between. Germline V CDR1 and CDR2: SGHRS, YFSETQ. The CDR3 nucleotides are TGCGCCAGCAGCTCCTACTCAGGGGACGGCAAAAACATTCAGTACTTC. Translated: CASSSYSGDGKNIQYF.

The table lists this clonotype with many counts. V is TRBV6-1 and J is TRBJ2-3; D is perhaps TRBD2 (5 bases). Looked up from germline, CDR1 is MNHNS and CDR2 is SASEGT. CDR3 length: 14 amino acids. The V end was cut by 6 bases, the J end by 2 bases, with 12 bases between. The chain's CDR3 is CASSLERPTDTQYF. In nucleotides, the CDR3 is TGTGCCAGCAGCCTCGAGCGGCCCACAGATACGCAGTATTTT.

CDR3 nucleotides: TGTGCCAGCAGTTACGGACAGGGGGCAGATGGAAACACCATATATTTT. Protein product: CASSYGQGADGNTIYF. This chain connects TRBV6-6 to TRBJ1-3; 11 nucleotides line up with TRBD1. V was pared by 2 bases and J by 3 bases, with 3 bases of the junction left unmatched. Looked up from germline, CDR1 is MNHNY and CDR2 is SVGAGI (reference sequence). This CDR3 region has 16 residues.

This clonotype occurred many times. V usage is TRBV11-1 and J usage is TRBJ2-5; no clear D gene. The V and J ends lost 1 base and 5 bases respectively, with 5 bases between them. The germline V gene has CDR1 SGHAT and CDR2 FQDESV (reference sequence). The CDR3 consists of 12 residues. The CDR3 sequence is CASSLVSETQYF. DNA of the CDR3: TGTGCCAGCAGCTTAGTGTCTGAGACCCAGTACTTC.

This clonotype was seen many times. This chain joins TRBV28 and TRBJ2-2, with 9 nucleotides matching TRBD1. V was clipped by 9 bases and J by 5 bases; unmatched bases: 7. Germline V gene lookup returns CDR1 MDHEN and CDR2 SYDVKM. This CDR3 comprises 14 residues. The CDR3 region has the DNA TGTGCCAGAGGGCACAGGGGGCAAACCGGGGAGCTGTTTTTT. It yields the protein CARGHRGQTGELFF.

This clonotype has a count of ten or more. The V call is TRBV7-9, the J call TRBJ2-3; 7 bases fit TRBD1. The CDR3 is 20 residues long. CDR1 and CDR2 from the germline V gene are SEHNR and FQNEAQ (reference sequence). V lost 2 bases to trimming and J lost 0 bases; unmatched junction nucleotides: 17. CDR3 protein: CASSLLGSLKTGPSTDTQYF. CDR3 DNA sequence: TGTGCCAGCAGCTTACTCGGGTCCCTGAAGACAGGGCCAAGCACAGATACGCAGTATTTT. Variable domain in full (rest from reference TRBV7-9 and TRBJ2-3): DTGVSQNPRHKITKRGQNVTFRCDPISEHNRLYWYRQTLGQGPEFLTYFQNEAQLEKSRLLSDRFSAERPKGSFSTLEIQRTEQGDSAMYLCASSLLGSLKTGPSTDTQYFGPGTRLTVL.

This clonotype was recorded many times. The chain carries TRBV6-1 and TRBJ2-1; 7 bases map to TRBD1. Unmatched junction bases numbered 6, after V lost 1 base and J lost 3 bases. Germline values: CDR1 MNHNS, CDR2 SASEGT. The CDR3 has 16 amino acids. The CDR3 spells CASSEGQGGVYNEQFF. The CDR3 region has the DNA TGTGCCAGCAGTGAAGGACAGGGTGGGGTCTACAATGAGCAGTTCTTC.

This chain joins TRBV29-1 and TRBJ1-2; D call uncertain. Germline CDR1 reads SQVTM; CDR2 reads ANQGSEA. The CDR3 is 12 amino acids. With 0 bases removed from V and 7 bases from J, the gap between germline ends came to 9 bases. CDR3 bases: TGCAGCGTTGAAGACATCTCCCCTGGCTACACCTTC. It codes for CSVEDISPGYTF.

This clonotype was seen at least ten times. The V gene is TRBV2, the J gene TRBJ2-5; 12 nucleotides match TRBD1. This CDR3 has 15 amino acids. Unmatched junction bases numbered 4, after V lost 4 bases and J lost 4 bases. The V gene's germline CDR1 is SNHLY and CDR2 FYNNEI. The DNA of the CDR3 is TGTGCCAGCAGTGGGGGACAGGGGGCAGGAGAGACCCAGTACTTC. Amino acid sequence: CASSGGQGAGETQYF.

The genes are TRBV6-1 and TRBJ2-5; no definite D call. CDR1 MNHNS and CDR2 SASEGT come from the germline V gene. CDR3 length: 16 amino acids. V lost 7 bases and J 2 bases, leaving 20 bases between the germline ends. CDR3 in amino acids: CASKRVVQAAQETQYF. CDR3 bases: TGTGCCAGCAAACGCGTTGTGCAGGCAGCACAAGAGACCCAGTACTTC.

This clonotype is a singleton in its sample. The J gene is TRBJ2-1, the V gene TRBV27; D is possibly TRBD2 (7 bases). Trimming removed 6 bases at V and 4 bases at J, with 31 bases between. The CDR3 runs to 20 residues. CDR1 MNHEY and CDR2 SMNVEV come from the germline V gene (reference sequence). CDR3 sequence (DNA): TGTGCCAGCAGCCTGATCTCCTTCGGGCAGCCGGGGGGCCGGTACAATGAGCAGTTCTTC. Its translation: CASSLISFGQPGGRYNEQFF.

This clonotype was recorded many times. The chain links TRBV7-2 to TRBJ2-3; 13 bases line up with TRBD2. Germline CDR1 and CDR2: SGHTA and FQGNSA. The CDR3 is 16 amino acids. Unmatched junction bases numbered 8, after V lost 6 bases and J lost 5 bases. CDR3: CASSTSGGANLDTQYF. The DNA of the CDR3 is TGTGCCAGCAGTACTAGCGGGGGGGCTAATTTAGATACGCAGTATTTT. Variable domain in full (rest from reference TRBV7-2 and TRBJ2-3): GAGVSQSPSNKVTEKGKDVELRCDPISGHTALYWYRQSLGQGLEFLIYFQGNSAPDKSGLPSDRFSAERTGGSVSTLTIQRTQQEDSAVYLCASSTSGGANLDTQYFGPGTRLTVL.

This clonotype was found many times. J is TRBJ2-5 and V is TRBV20-1; TRBD1 agrees at 7 bases. Germline values: CDR1 DFQATT, CDR2 SNEGSKA (reference sequence). CDR3 size: 15 residues. V gave up 0 bases and J gave up 1 base; unmatched junction bases: 5. CDR3 sequence reads: CSARDPAGGQETQYF. The CDR3 DNA reads as TGCAGTGCTAGAGATCCCGCAGGGGGCCAAGAGACCCAGTACTTC.

About this clonotype: This sequence may be a read error, since a much larger clone differs from it by one base. V gene TRBV6-1 combines with J gene TRBJ2-2; 7 nucleotides agree with TRBD1. CDR1 MNHNS and CDR2 SASEGT come from the germline V gene. CDR3 length: 17 amino acids. The ends lost 10 bases at V and 2 bases at J; junction bases unmatched: 16. The CDR3 DNA reads as TGTGCCAACACCAGACCGGGACAGATCTTAAACACCGGGGAGCTGTTTTTT. Translated: CANTRPGQILNTGELFF.